These 8 T cell receptor beta chains came from one sample sequenced in a study of blood T cell repertoires in COVID-19. Only in-frame clones appear in the TCRdb table, and some are missing; sequencing was by immunoSEQ multiplex PCR. The data contain 300,000 to 450,000 clones, around 90% of them singletons. The sample comprised peripheral blood. These TCRs come from a woman between 25 and 40 years old with COVID-19, enrolled during active disease.

This clone was counted once. The chain combines TRBV24-1 with TRBJ1-5; 7 bases align to TRBD1. CDR1 and CDR2 from the germline V gene are KGHDR and SFDVKD. The CDR3 is 15 residues long. V lost 6 bases and J lost 0; bases outside the gene matches: 4. The CDR3 DNA is TGTGCCACCAGTCCGGGACAGTATAGCAATCAGCCCCAGCATTTT. Protein: CATSPGQYSNQPQHF.

CDR3 region: CAISEGRAGAHGVNEQFF. Here the CDR3 DNA reads TGTGCCATCAGTGAGGGCAGGGCGGGGGCCCACGGGGTCAATGAGCAGTTCTTC. The chain carries TRBV10-3 and TRBJ2-1; weak D call: TRBD2 (7 bases). Looked up from germline, CDR1 is ENHRY and CDR2 is SYGVKD. The germline V and J ends were trimmed by 2 bases and 6 bases, with 23 bases remaining between them. This CDR3 is built from 18 residues.

The rearrangement links TRBV2 to TRBJ2-1; a weak D match, TRBD2 (5 bases). Trimming cost V 5 bases and J 6 bases, with 5 bases left between them. The CDR3 is 11 amino acids. Germline lookup yields CDR1 SNHLY and CDR2 FYNNEI. The CDR3 region is CASSRGNEQFF. The CDR3 DNA reads TGTGCCAGCAGTCGGGGCAATGAGCAGTTCTTC. Complete variable domain (other parts from reference TRBV2 and TRBJ2-1): EPEVTQTPSHQVTQMGQEVILRCVPISNHLYFYWYRQILGQKVEFLVSFYNNEISEKSEIFDDQFSVERPDGSNFTLKIRSTKLEDSAMYFCASSRGNEQFFGPGTRLTVL.

This CDR3 reads CAIRGASGYNEQFF. The CDR3, as DNA: TGTGCCATCCGGGGGGCTAGCGGATACAATGAGCAGTTCTTC. This chain links TRBV10-3 with TRBJ2-1, with a possible D match to TRBD2 (7 bases). Trimming cost V 8 bases and J 4 bases, with 15 bases left between them. CDR3 length: 14 residues. Per the germline V gene, CDR1 is ENHRY and CDR2 is SYGVKD.

V is TRBV18 and J is TRBJ2-6; D perhaps matches TRBD1 (6 bases). CDR3 size: 17 residues. Germline CDR1 and CDR2: KGHSH and LQKENI. V was trimmed by 4 bases and J by 0 bases, leaving 13 bases between them. Written as DNA, the CDR3 is TGTGCCAGCTCACGGCGAGGGGGTAGCTCTGGGGCCAACGTCCTGACTTTC. This codes for CASSRRGGSSGANVLTF.

The chain carries TRBV7-2 and TRBJ2-5; unclear D gene. CDR1 and CDR2 (germline): SGHTA, FQGNSA. There are 15 residues in the CDR3. The germline V and J ends were trimmed by 5 bases and 4 bases, with 17 bases remaining between them. In DNA form, the CDR3 reads TGTGCCAGCAGCGCCCGCCTAGTCGTTCGAGAGACCCAGTACTTC. Amino acids: CASSARLVVRETQYF.

The chain carries TRBV7-2 and TRBJ1-2, with D tentatively TRBD1 (5 bases). V was clipped by 5 bases and J by 5 bases, with 15 bases between them. The CDR3 covers 14 residues. In germline, CDR1 is SGHTA, CDR2 FQGNSA. CDR3 nucleotides: TGTGCCAGCAGCCCCACGGGGGGGGAGTATGGCTACACCTTC. This encodes CASSPTGGEYGYTF.

The rearrangement uses TRBV11-2 and TRBJ1-3; possible D gene TRBD1, 5 bases. Germline lookup yields CDR1 SGHAT and CDR2 FQNNGV. V lost 1 base, J lost 6 bases, and 7 bases lay in between. The CDR3 has 13 amino acids. CDR3 sequence (DNA): TGTGCCAGCAGCTTAGGGGGACTAAACACCATATATTTT. This encodes CASSLGGLNTIYF.